A single sample is the source of the 20 T cell receptor beta chains below, sequenced in a study of shared clonotypes between healthy human individuals (dated by TCRdb to the early 2020s). CD8 naive samples were obtained by positive selection for CCR7 among CD45RO-negative cells, yielding a CD45RA+CCR7+ population from which TemRA cells were excluded. Libraries came from the immunoSEQ multiplex PCR assay. This is the immuneACCESS table as TCRdb keeps it, with only in-frame sequences that have V and J called. A part of the clones is gone; compared with another copy, unresolved V genes explain less than half, and the rest is unexplained. This sample holds around 2.1 million clones; roughly 91% were observed only once. The top ten clones comprise 1.5% to 2% of the sample. What was sequenced was naive CD8+ T cells from PBMCs. The cell subset or site label of this sample denotes: CD45RA+CCR7+. The receptors derive from a young man in good health. Some clones in this sample may be carry-over from other donors' samples.

V usage is TRBV25-1 and J usage is TRBJ1-5; D remains ambiguous. CDR1 MGHDK and CDR2 SYGVNS come from the germline V gene. Trimming pared 5 bases from V and 0 bases from J, leaving 14 bases between. The CDR3 covers 16 residues. In DNA form, the CDR3 reads TGTGCCAGCAGTCTTCGGACGAGGTATAGCAATCAGCCCCAGCATTTT. Its translation: CASSLRTRYSNQPQHF.

The V and J genes are TRBV27 and TRBJ2-5; D is uncertain. The V end was cut by 2 bases, the J end by 5 bases, with 21 bases between. CDR3 length: 17 amino acids. In germline, CDR1 is MNHEY, CDR2 SMNVEV (reference sequence). This CDR3 reads CASSLNLGDSLSETQYF. The CDR3 DNA reads as TGTGCCAGCAGTTTAAATTTAGGTGATTCGTTATCGGAGACCCAGTACTTC.

The chain couples TRBV4-3 to TRBJ2-7; D might be TRBD1 (5 bases). V lost 4 bases, J lost 1 base, and 17 bases lay in between. The CDR3 consists of 16 residues. CDR1 and CDR2 (germline): LGHNA, YSLEER. The CDR3 loop is CASSPSQGTVSYEQYF. For the CDR3, the DNA is TGCGCCAGCAGCCCCAGTCAGGGAACAGTGTCCTACGAGCAGTACTTC.

V usage is TRBV27 and J usage is TRBJ2-7; D unresolved. Trimming shortened V by 6 bases and J by 5 bases, and 14 bases separated the two germline ends. CDR1 and CDR2 (germline): MNHEY, SMNVEV (reference sequence). There are 13 residues in the CDR3. Written as DNA, the CDR3 is TGTGCCAGCAGCTGGAGTCCAGGCCACGAGCAGTACTTC. It is translated as CASSWSPGHEQYF.

The chain is built from TRBV7-9 and TRBJ1-2; D is undetermined. Germline V CDR1 and CDR2: SEHNR, FQNEAQ (reference sequence). This CDR3 is 12 amino acids long. The V gene lost 8 bases and the J gene lost 6 bases, with 13 bases spanning the gap. This CDR3 is CASLALRDGYTF. CDR3 sequence (DNA): TGTGCCAGCTTGGCCCTTAGGGATGGCTACACCTTC. Drawing the rest from reference TRBV7-9 and TRBJ1-2, the complete variable domain is DTGVSQNPRHKITKRGQNVTFRCDPISEHNRLYWYRQTLGQGPEFLTYFQNEAQLEKSRLLSDRFSAERPKGSFSTLEIQRTEQGDSAMYLCASLALRDGYTFGSGTRLTVV.

This clone was recorded once. The chain employs TRBV28 and TRBJ2-3; TRBD2 matches at 11 bases. Trimming removed 6 bases from V and 3 bases from J; junction bases left unmatched: 5. Germline assignment: CDR1 MDHEN and CDR2 SYDVKM. The CDR3 is 15 amino acids. The CDR3 loop is CASSPGLAETDTQYF. CDR3 coding DNA: TGTGCCAGCAGCCCGGGACTAGCGGAGACAGATACGCAGTATTTT.

The DNA for the CDR3 is TGTGCCAGCAGCGTCAGATTAGCGGGCTTGCCAGATACGCAGTATTTT. Protein product: CASSVRLAGLPDTQYF. The chain carries TRBV7-9 and TRBJ2-3, with 7 nucleotides matching TRBD2. The length of the CDR3 is 16 residues. V was pared by 5 bases and J by 4 bases, with 12 bases of the junction left unmatched. Germline assignment: CDR1 SEHNR and CDR2 FQNEAQ (reference sequence).

The rearrangement uses TRBV7-9 and TRBJ2-1; weak D call: TRBD2 (6 bases). V lost 5 bases, J lost 0 bases, and 14 bases lay in between. The CDR3 is 16 residues long. Germline assignment: CDR1 SEHNR and CDR2 FQNEAQ (reference sequence). The CDR3 loop reads CASSTTPGSSYNEQFF. CDR3 sequence (DNA): TGTGCCAGCAGCACTACTCCCGGGAGCTCCTACAATGAGCAGTTCTTC.

As DNA, the CDR3 is TGTGCCAGCAGTCTACAGGGGAGCGCCAATGAGCAGTTCTTC. Its translation: CASSLQGSANEQFF. The gene calls are TRBV6-5 and TRBJ2-1; 7 bases are shared with TRBD1. The V gene end was trimmed by 5 bases and the J gene end by 6 bases; junction bases not matched to a gene: 7. CDR3 length equals 14 residues. Germline V CDR1 and CDR2: MNHEY, SVGAGI.

The chain has TRBV5-5 and TRBJ2-1; 10 bases match TRBD2. Germline V gene sequence: CDR1 SGHKS, CDR2 YYEKEE (reference sequence). The CDR3 runs 15 residues. The trim removed 2 bases at V and 2 bases at J, leaving 1 base unmatched. CDR3 sequence (DNA): TGTGCCAGCAGCTTCGGACTAGCGGCCTACAATGAGCAGTTCTTC. Amino acid sequence: CASSFGLAAYNEQFF.

The rearrangement links TRBV5-6 to TRBJ1-1; no reliable D call. There are 12 residues in the CDR3. V lost 4 bases and J lost 4, with 8 bases in between. CDR1 is SGHDT, CDR2 YYEEEE, per germline. This CDR3 is CASSPGSTEAFF. CDR3 in DNA: TGTGCCAGCAGCCCGGGCAGCACTGAAGCTTTCTTT.

This chain joins TRBV25-1 and TRBJ2-7; 11 positions match TRBD2. V shed 3 bases, J shed 5 bases, and the junction held 6 bases outside the gene matches. The CDR3 is 15 amino acids. CDR1 is MGHDK and CDR2 is SYGVNS in the germline V gene. CDR3 DNA: TGTGCCAGCAGTGACACTAGCGGGAGTCGGAACGAGCAGTACTTC. Residues: CASSDTSGSRNEQYF.

The V and J genes are TRBV14 and TRBJ2-1; D is unclear. The CDR3 has 14 amino acids. CDR1 is SGHDN, CDR2 FVKESK, per germline. The V gene lost 2 bases and the J gene lost 7 bases, with 12 bases spanning the gap. Written as DNA, the CDR3 is TGTGCCAGCAGCCAATTCGCGTCATCGAATGAGCAGTTCTTC. Protein sequence: CASSQFASSNEQFF.

This chain connects TRBV10-3 to TRBJ2-5, with TRBD2 matching over 7 bases. V lost 2 bases to trimming and J lost 4 bases; unmatched junction nucleotides: 7. Germline values: CDR1 ENHRY, CDR2 SYGVKD. The CDR3 contains 15 residues. The CDR3 DNA sequence: TGTGCCATCAGTGAGGGCGCGGGAGTTCCAGAGACCCAGTACTTC. It encodes CAISEGAGVPETQYF.

The chain joins TRBV6-1 to TRBJ1-3, with D perhaps matching TRBD1 (6 bases). V was cut by 4 bases and J by 4 bases, with 23 bases left in between. Germline V lookup: CDR1 MNHNS, CDR2 SASEGT. The CDR3 extends over 18 amino acids. Here the CDR3 DNA reads TGTGCCAGCAGTGGCCTTTCGGTACAGGGTTTTAGGGGAAACACCATATATTTT. Its translation is CASSGLSVQGFRGNTIYF.

This chain links TRBV7-8 with TRBJ2-5; 9 bases map to TRBD1. Germline values: CDR1 SGHVS, CDR2 FQNEAQ. J lost 3 bases, V lost 5 bases, and 10 bases had no gene match. This CDR3 is built from 16 residues. The CDR3 sequence is CASSPRGDRAKETQYF. CDR3 bases: TGTGCCAGCAGCCCGCGTGGGGACAGGGCTAAAGAGACCCAGTACTTC.

This clone was counted a single time. The V gene is TRBV13, the J gene TRBJ2-2; D remains unclear. Germline V gives CDR1 PRHDT, CDR2 FYEKMQ (reference sequence). V was pared by 3 bases and J by 7 bases, with 9 bases between. The CDR3 runs to 13 residues. This chain's CDR3 is CASSFGSSGELFF. The CDR3 nucleotides are TGTGCCAGCAGCTTTGGTAGTAGCGGGGAGCTGTTTTTT.

The V and J genes are TRBV9 and TRBJ1-2, with D hard to call. CDR1 and CDR2 from the germline V gene are SGDLS and YYNGEE. V was shortened by 3 bases and J by 5 bases, with 17 bases between the two germline ends. CDR3 length equals 15 residues. CDR3 loop: CASSGRRASGYGYTF. The CDR3 DNA sequence: TGTGCCAGCAGCGGACGACGGGCATCGGGGTATGGCTACACCTTC.

The rearrangement joins TRBV13 to TRBJ2-2; D might be TRBD1 (5 bases). Germline V gene sequence: CDR1 PRHDT, CDR2 FYEKMQ (reference sequence). V was pared by 3 bases and J by 2 bases, with 7 bases between. The CDR3 has 14 amino acids. The CDR3: CASSFRTNTGELFF. In nucleotides, the CDR3 is TGTGCCAGCAGCTTTCGGACAAACACCGGGGAGCTGTTTTTT.

This chain connects TRBV27 to TRBJ2-5, with 9 bases fitting TRBD2. Germline CDR1 is MNHEY and CDR2 is SMNVEV (reference sequence). The CDR3 sequence is 15 residues long. Losses at the gene ends were 4 bases for V and 4 bases for J; bases not matched to a gene: 7. CDR3 region: CASSYGTSLAETQYF. As DNA, the CDR3 is TGTGCCAGCAGTTATGGGACTAGCCTAGCAGAGACCCAGTACTTC.